This T cell receptor (beta chain) was documented in a study of neurological immune-mediated disorders. General study points: Expanded clones shared no identical CDR3 amino acid sequences across subjects, which suggested private TCR-beta repertoires in all groups.

This clonotype was seen many times. Its antigen is unidentified. The making of cDNA relied on 5'RACE with 10-nucleotide random UMIs. TCRdb reprocessed the 5' RACE reads with MiXCR, giving one entry per CDR3 protein. Of 55,000 to 65,000 distinct CDR3 sequences in the sample, around a tenth were seen once. Time point described: longitudinal time-point 1 (baseline). The study built unsorted libraries from 2 million PBMCs kept at -80 C. Germline-derived CDR1 and CDR2 are SNHLY and FYNNEI. Trimming pared 6 bases from V and 1 base from J, leaving 9 bases between. The CDR3 spans 13 residues. Material for sequencing was PBMCs. The chain is built from TRBV2 and TRBJ1-1, with D tentatively TRBD1 (6 bases). The clonotype was recovered from a male donor with HTLV-1-associated myelopathy (HAM/TSP). The CDR3: CASRWDKNTEAFF. The CDR3 DNA reads as TGTGCCAGCAGGTGGGACAAGAACACTGAAGCTTTCTTT.